A single sample is the source of the 19 T cell receptor beta chains below, sequenced in a study of blood T cells in healthy people across ages. Then a second PCR, running about 7 to 11 cycles, was carried out with a sample-barcoded 5' primer and a J-beta primer mix. Each CDR3 protein is one row after TCRdb ran MiXCR on the 5' RACE reads. The sample holds 500,000 to 550,000 distinct CDR3 sequences, around 24% seen once. The same specimen was also included in a second study, on T cells of mothers and their children.

Sequenced material: blood. These receptors were taken from a boy aged 5-17 years in good health.

The chain is built from TRBV6-1 and TRBJ2-3; D unclear. V was pared by 8 bases and J by 2 bases, with 8 bases between. The CDR3 runs to 12 residues. The V gene's germline CDR1 is MNHNS and CDR2 SASEGT. The CDR3 sequence is CASVQDTDTQYF. CDR3 sequence (DNA): TGTGCCAGCGTTCAGGACACAGATACGCAGTATTTT.

This clonotype was seen a few times. The genes are TRBV18 and TRBJ1-4; 7 bases align to TRBD1. Trimming removed 4 bases from V and 4 bases from J; junction bases left unmatched: 9. The CDR3 contains 16 residues. Germline V gene lookup returns CDR1 KGHSH and CDR2 LQKENI. CDR3 coding DNA: TGTGCCAGCTCACAGAGTCCGGGACAGCTTAATGAAAAACTGTTTTTT. Protein: CASSQSPGQLNEKLFF.

This chain joins TRBV6-4 and TRBJ2-3; tentative D call: TRBD1 (5 bases). This CDR3 is built from 15 residues. The V end was cut by 0 bases, the J end by 3 bases, with 10 bases between. The germline V gene has CDR1 MRHNA and CDR2 SNTAGT. The CDR3 region has the DNA TGTGCCAGCAGTGACTCGAGCCAGGGAACAGATACGCAGTATTTT. Its translation is CASSDSSQGTDTQYF.

This clonotype was seen a handful of times. CDR3 sequence reads: CASSSMDSTPEKLFF. For the CDR3, the DNA is TGTGCCAGCAGCTCGATGGACAGCACCCCTGAAAAACTGTTTTTT. The rearrangement uses TRBV7-9 and TRBJ1-4; possibly TRBD1 for D (6 bases). V dropped 4 bases and J dropped 7 bases, with 16 bases sitting between them. Germline V lookup: CDR1 SEHNR, CDR2 FQNEAQ (reference sequence). CDR3 length equals 15 residues.

The CDR3 sequence is CASSLVAVLAKNIQYF. The DNA for the CDR3 is TGTGCCAGCAGCTTAGTTGCAGTTCTAGCCAAAAACATTCAGTACTTC. The chain combines TRBV7-9 with TRBJ2-4; D gene uncertain. Germline CDR1 is SEHNR and CDR2 is FQNEAQ (reference sequence). The length of the CDR3 is 16 residues. V was shortened by 1 base and J by 0 bases, with 10 bases between the two germline ends.

In its sample, this clonotype was seen a few times. The chain carries TRBV28 and TRBJ2-7; D call uncertain. The germline gives CDR1 MDHEN, CDR2 SYDVKM. This CDR3 region has 13 residues. V was shortened by 4 bases and J by 6 bases, with 13 bases between the two germline ends. The CDR3 reads CASSSLPTVEQYF. CDR3 nucleotides: TGTGCCAGCAGTTCCCTTCCCACCGTCGAGCAGTACTTC.

The chain couples TRBV27 to TRBJ1-4, with D possibly being TRBD1 (5 bases). V was pared by 0 bases and J by 1 base, with 12 bases between. CDR1 and CDR2 from the germline V gene are MNHEY and SMNVEV (reference sequence). The CDR3 consists of 17 residues. The CDR3 here is CASSLSAGLVTNEKLFF. CDR3 coding DNA: TGTGCCAGCAGTTTATCGGCAGGGCTTGTAACTAATGAAAAACTGTTTTTT.

This clonotype was picked up a small number of times. The chain recombines TRBV20-1 with TRBJ2-5; 7 nucleotides line up with TRBD2. Germline CDR1 is DFQATT and CDR2 is SNEGSKA (reference sequence). The CDR3 is 16 amino acids. V trimming: 6 bases; J trimming: 0 bases; junction bases outside the gene matches: 13. The CDR3 loop is CSALLRRGWNQETQYF. In DNA form, the CDR3 reads TGCAGTGCCCTCTTACGGCGGGGGTGGAACCAAGAGACCCAGTACTTC.

The gene calls are TRBV10-3 and TRBJ2-5; 12 positions match TRBD1. The V segment lost 0 bases and the J segment 5 bases; nucleotides outside the gene matches: 4. Germline V lookup: CDR1 ENHRY, CDR2 SYGVKD. The CDR3 loop spans 16 amino acids. The CDR3 here is CAISESGTGGFETQYF. CDR3 DNA sequence: TGTGCCATCAGTGAGTCGGGGACAGGGGGCTTCGAGACCCAGTACTTC.

The chain is built from TRBV5-1 and TRBJ2-7, with TRBD1 matching over 7 bases. Germline CDR1 and CDR2: SGHRS and YFSETQ. The CDR3 loop spans 13 amino acids. After removal of 0 bases from V and 7 bases from J, the junction contained 4 bases not matched to a gene. DNA for the CDR3: TGCGCCAGCAGCTTGGTGACAGGGAGTGAGCAGTACTTC. It yields the protein CASSLVTGSEQYF.

This clonotype was seen a handful of times. The chain carries TRBV29-1 and TRBJ2-2; D possibly corresponds to TRBD2 (6 bases). Per the germline V gene, CDR1 is SQVTM and CDR2 is ANQGSEA. This CDR3 comprises 14 residues. V lost 4 bases, J lost 6 bases, and 15 bases lay in between. CDR3 sequence: CSVVGGSGAGELFF. As DNA, the CDR3 is TGCAGCGTTGTTGGGGGGAGTGGCGCCGGGGAGCTGTTTTTT.

With respect to this clonotype: An end of the junction differs from the germline gene, which may be a read error. The genes are TRBV18 and TRBJ1-2; TRBD1 agrees at 9 bases. The CDR3 runs to 13 residues. Germline CDR1 and CDR2: KGHSH and LQKENI. CDR3 protein: CVSSPGTGTGYTF. DNA for the CDR3: TGTGTCAGCTCTCCCGGGACAGGGACCGGCTACACCTTC.

The V gene is TRBV3-1, the J gene TRBJ2-1; 8 bases fit TRBD1. The CDR3 is 13 residues long. J lost 8 bases, V lost 8 bases, and 8 bases had no gene match. Germline V gives CDR1 LGHDT, CDR2 YNNKEL (reference sequence). CDR3 in amino acids: CASHPGTGDEQFF. CDR3 DNA sequence: TGTGCCAGCCATCCGGGGACAGGCGATGAGCAGTTCTTC.

The chain is built from TRBV27 and TRBJ2-2; either TRBD1 or TRBD2 may fit D (5 bases each). V was trimmed by 5 bases and J by 5 bases, leaving 12 bases between them. The CDR3 is made up of 14 amino acids. In germline, CDR1 is MNHEY, CDR2 SMNVEV (reference sequence). This CDR3 reads CASSPGAGTGELFF. The CDR3 DNA is TGTGCCAGCAGTCCCGGGGCAGGGACCGGGGAGCTGTTTTTT.

This clonotype was detected only a few times. The V gene is TRBV7-2, the J gene TRBJ1-4, with a possible D match to TRBD1 (5 bases). V was pared by 4 bases and J by 4 bases, with 13 bases between. Germline assignment: CDR1 SGHTA and CDR2 FQGNSA. This CDR3 has 15 amino acids. The CDR3 DNA is TGTGCCAGCAGCTCCCCCGGGACTGATAATGAAAAACTGTTTTTT. It yields the protein CASSSPGTDNEKLFF.

The genes are TRBV20-1 and TRBJ2-7, with D perhaps matching TRBD2 (6 bases). This CDR3 comprises 14 residues. Germline V gene sequence: CDR1 DFQATT, CDR2 SNEGSKA (reference sequence). Deletions cut 2 bases from V and 9 bases from J, with 20 bases between. CDR3 amino acids: CSARTSRDSDPQYF. Here the CDR3 DNA reads TGCAGTGCTAGAACAAGCCGGGACTCCGACCCGCAGTACTTC.

DNA for the CDR3: TGTGCCAGCTGCGTCGGGATTACCTACGAGCAGTACTTC. Amino acid sequence: CASCVGITYEQYF. V and J are TRBV12-3 or TRBV12-4 and TRBJ2-5; D perhaps matches TRBD2 (5 bases). The J call could be wrong; TRBJ2-7 is a better fit for the DNA end. CDR3 length: 13 amino acids.

The table lists this clonotype with a few counts. The chain links TRBV7-9 to TRBJ1-4, with D perhaps matching TRBD1 (6 bases). V dropped 0 bases and J dropped 0 bases, with 8 bases sitting between them. This CDR3 comprises 16 residues. Per the germline V gene, CDR1 is SEHNR and CDR2 is FQNEAQ (reference sequence). The CDR3 DNA reads TGTGCCAGCAGCTTAGCCCGACAGGCAACTAATGAAAAACTGTTTTTT. It yields the protein CASSLARQATNEKLFF. The full variable domain, rest sourced from reference TRBV7-9 and TRBJ1-4, is DTGVSQNPRHKITKRGQNVTFRCDPISEHNRLYWYRQTLGQGPEFLTYFQNEAQLEKSRLLSDRFSAERPKGSFSTLEIQRTEQGDSAMYLCASSLARQATNEKLFFGSGTQLSVL.

The chain has TRBV28 and TRBJ1-4, with 7 nucleotides matching TRBD1. Germline values: CDR1 MDHEN, CDR2 SYDVKM. CDR3 length: 15 residues. The V and J ends lost 3 bases and 8 bases, in that order; junction bases with no gene match: 9. The CDR3, as DNA: TGTGCCAGCAGTTTCGGAGGGGGCGCTAGGGAAAAACTGTTTTTT. Residues: CASSFGGGAREKLFF.